The clone carrying this TCR beta chain was found once. Its specificity is unknown. TCRdb keeps only in-frame clones here, not all; method: immunoSEQ multiplex PCR. Here the sample spans 85,000 to 120,000 clones, under 90% being singletons. The CDR3 runs to 14 residues. V gave up 8 bases and J gave up 5 bases, with 18 bases separating them. Germline V CDR1 and CDR2: MDHEN, SYDVKM. This sample stems from a study of T cell responses to AZD1222 COVID-19 vaccine. Study details: Second-dose schedules of about 4 or about 12 weeks were combined.

Study findings and constraints: Spike-specific TCR breadth rose after two AZD1222 doses, and depth rose as well. Distributed over spike, vaccine-associated CD4 TCRs predominated at 160-218 and 743-854. No day 14 peak samples; only post-peak repertoires were characterized.

The chain combines TRBV28 with TRBJ1-2; D is possibly TRBD1 (5 bases). This TCR was recovered from an adult in good health. Sequencing was performed on peripheral blood, taken on day 0 of AZD1222 vaccination. The CDR3, as DNA: TGTGCCAGCGGAGATCCGGGGCAACCGTATGGCTACACCTTC. It yields the protein CASGDPGQPYGYTF.